This TCR beta chain was identified during a study of post-analysis software for immune sequencing data. Study-wide background: Clinical courses comprised relapsing-remitting, secondary progressive and progressive-relapsing multiple sclerosis. Study-wide findings and caveats: Relative to controls, patients with multiple sclerosis showed significantly lower normalized Chao1 diversity. Patients carried roughly 5 TRBV segments more frequently than controls did, and TRBV5-6, TRBV5-1 and TRBV20-1 were among them.

The V segment lost 4 bases and the J segment 3 bases; nucleotides outside the gene matches: 9. CDR3 length equals 16 residues. Per germline, CDR1 SGHDT and CDR2 YYEEEE. Researchers reported that TCR beta cDNA libraries carried unique molecular identifiers. Each CDR3 protein is one row after TCRdb ran MiXCR on the PCR reads. In the table there are roughly 800,000 distinct CDR3 sequences, around 45% of which are singletons. This clonotype was counted between two and nine times. The target antigen is unknown. This receptor was obtained from a girl under 18 with multiple sclerosis. The sequenced material came from blood. The chain employs TRBV5-6 and TRBJ2-7, with 11 bases lining up with TRBD2. This chain's CDR3 is CASSRWASGRNYEQYF. The CDR3 DNA sequence: TGTGCCAGCAGCCGGTGGGCTAGCGGGAGGAACTACGAGCAGTACTTC.